The 16 T cell receptor beta chains below come from one sample, sequenced in a study of blood T cells in healthy people across ages (dated by TCRdb to 2014 to 2015). Library preparation was by 5' RACE. The listed sequencing device is Illumina HiSeq 2500. A second roughly 7 to 11 cycle PCR used a sample-barcoded 5' primer and a J-beta primer mix. TCRdb redid the processing of the public reads, applying fastp at Q25 and MiXCR, and retained in-frame beta chains. Rows matching on CDR3 protein sequence are summarized as one entry with the most common DNA and genes. This sample holds nearly 800,000 distinct CDR3 sequences; around 25% were observed only once. 3% to 4.5% of the sample lies in the top ten. The sample was also linked to a second study, of T cells of mothers and their children.

Specimen: blood. These receptors were taken from a boy younger than 18 in good health.

At least ten counts were recorded for this clonotype. The chain joins TRBV24-1 to TRBJ2-3; D is possibly TRBD1 (6 bases). The CDR3 is 22 amino acids. Trimming removed 8 bases at V and 0 bases at J, with 35 bases between. Looked up from germline, CDR1 is KGHDR and CDR2 is SFDVKD. CDR3 nucleotide sequence: TGTGCCACCAAAGTCTGGATCGGGATTTCCCTCGGACCGGGACATAGCACAGATACGCAGTATTTT. Protein product: CATKVWIGISLGPGHSTDTQYF.

This clonotype showed up just a few times. V and J are TRBV7-8 and TRBJ2-5, with D possibly TRBD1 on 6 matching bases. The J call is uncertain, as TRBJ2-1 better fits the DNA end. Germline CDR1 and CDR2: SGHVS and FQNEAQ. The CDR3 contains 12 residues. The CDR3 nucleotides read TGTGCCAGCAGCCCCGAGGGGGTTGAGCAGTTCTTC. Its translation: CASSPEGVEQFF.

The chain carries TRBV20-1 and TRBJ2-5; D tentatively fits TRBD1 or TRBD2 (6 bases each). Germline CDR1 and CDR2: DFQATT and SNEGSKA (reference sequence). Deletions cut 0 bases from V and 0 bases from J, with 11 bases between. The length of the CDR3 is 15 residues. The CDR3 DNA sequence: TGCAGTGCTAGAGATAGGGGGGACTACCAAGAGACCCAGTACTTC. This codes for CSARDRGDYQETQYF.

In regard to this clonotype: Since no conserved phenylalanine or tryptophan closes the CDR3, a read error is the likely cause. V and J are TRBV12-3 or TRBV12-4 and TRBJ1-5; unclear D gene. With 5 bases removed from V and 1 base from J, the gap between germline ends came to 6 bases. The CDR3 covers 13 residues. CDR3 DNA: TGTGCCAGCAGTCAACAGAGCAATCAGCCCCAGCATCTT. The encoded protein is CASSQQSNQPQHL.

This clonotype was detected only a few times. V is TRBV12-3 or TRBV12-4 and J is TRBJ1-6, with TRBD1 matching over 7 bases. J lost 8 bases, V lost 3 bases, and 7 bases had no gene match. The CDR3 totals 15 residues. The CDR3 DNA reads TGTGCCAGCAGTTTGACAGGGACTTCGGATTCACCCCTCCACTTT. Its translation is CASSLTGTSDSPLHF.

As DNA, the CDR3 is TGTGCCAGCAGGATTCCTCCGAACTTCTACGAGCAGTACTTC. It specifies CASRIPPNFYEQYF. This chain connects TRBV28 to TRBJ2-7, with D uncertain. Trimming took 6 bases from V and 3 from J, leaving 15 bases between them. Germline CDR1 reads MDHEN; CDR2 reads SYDVKM. This CDR3 spans 14 amino acids.

The chain carries TRBV7-3 and TRBJ1-1; tentative D call: TRBD1 (5 bases). The V and J ends lost 6 bases and 0 bases respectively, with 8 bases between them. Germline V lookup: CDR1 SGHTA, CDR2 FQGTGA. The CDR3 runs 13 residues. Here the CDR3 reads CASRTAMNTEAFF. The CDR3 DNA reads as TGTGCCAGCAGGACAGCGATGAACACTGAAGCTTTCTTT.

The CDR3 loop reads CSVEKGSSYNEQFF. The CDR3 coding sequence is TGCAGCGTTGAAAAAGGGAGCTCCTACAATGAGCAGTTCTTC. This chain connects TRBV29-1 to TRBJ2-1, with a possible D match to TRBD2 (5 bases). The CDR3 covers 14 residues. V was cut by 2 bases and J by 0 bases, with 8 bases left in between. Germline-derived CDR1 and CDR2 are SQVTM and ANQGSEA.

The chain links TRBV5-1 to TRBJ1-2; TRBD1 agrees at 9 bases. V lost 5 bases and J lost 7; bases outside the gene matches: 9. The germline V gene has CDR1 SGHRS and CDR2 YFSETQ. The CDR3 covers 14 residues. The CDR3 loop is CASSPGTGYFGYTF. The CDR3 DNA reads as TGCGCCAGCAGTCCCGGGACAGGGTATTTTGGCTACACCTTC.

The CDR3 region has the DNA TGCGCCAGCAGCCAAGATCCCCCGCAGGGGACCGAAGCTTTCTTT. Encoded protein: CASSQDPPQGTEAFF. The chain joins TRBV4-3 to TRBJ1-1; tentatively, D is TRBD1 (6 bases). Trimming shortened V by 0 bases and J by 8 bases, and 16 bases separated the two germline ends. This CDR3 has 15 residues. Looked up from germline, CDR1 is LGHNA and CDR2 is YSLEER.

The chain combines TRBV27 with TRBJ1-1; possibly TRBD1 for D (6 bases). CDR3 length equals 15 residues. From germline, CDR1 is MNHEY and CDR2 SMNVEV (reference sequence). Trimming removed 3 bases at V and 2 bases at J, with 13 bases between. CDR3 coding DNA: TGTGCCAGCAGTTTTGGGGGGCTCTCCAACACTGAAGCTTTCTTT. Its protein product is CASSFGGLSNTEAFF.

This clonotype showed up just once. The chain joins TRBV4-3 to TRBJ1-1; D is undetermined. The V end lost 4 bases, the J end lost 3 bases, and 12 bases lay between the germline ends. CDR3 length: 14 residues. In germline, CDR1 is LGHNA, CDR2 YSLEER. Written as DNA, the CDR3 is TGCGCCAGCAGCCTCTACGGCAGCGACACTGAAGCTTTCTTT. It encodes CASSLYGSDTEAFF.

The chain links TRBV5-5 to TRBJ2-5, with D perhaps given as TRBD1 or TRBD2 (5 bases each). Germline lookup yields CDR1 SGHKS and CDR2 YYEKEE (reference sequence). V lost 7 bases to trimming and J lost 4 bases, with 14 bases between them. This CDR3 contains 13 residues. The CDR3 DNA is TGTGCCAGCTGGAGGTCCGGGACAGAGACCCAGTACTTC. Translated, it gives CASWRSGTETQYF.

The DNA of the CDR3 is TGTGCCAGCATCGTTACGGATACCTGGCGCTACGAGCAGTACTTC. It translates to CASIVTDTWRYEQYF. The chain couples TRBV6-1 to TRBJ2-7; D unresolved. The CDR3 is 15 residues long. Trimming removed 7 bases at V and 3 bases at J, with 19 bases between. The germline CDR1 and CDR2 sequences are MNHNS and SASEGT.

This sequence joins TRBV25-1 and TRBJ1-6; 7 positions agree with TRBD1. V lost 6 bases, J lost 8 bases, and 10 bases stayed unmatched. The length of the CDR3 is 15 residues. Per germline, CDR1 MGHDK and CDR2 SYGVNS. As DNA, the CDR3 is TGTGCCAGCAGCCTAGACGGGACAGTTTATTCACCCCTCCACTTT. Its translation is CASSLDGTVYSPLHF.

This chain connects TRBV7-8 to TRBJ1-2; 8 nucleotides agree with TRBD1. The CDR3 runs to 14 residues. V lost 5 bases, J lost 4 bases, and 6 bases stayed unmatched. CDR1 SGHVS and CDR2 FQNEAQ come from the germline V gene. This CDR3 reads CASSVTGALYGYTF. DNA for the CDR3: TGTGCCAGCAGCGTGACAGGGGCCCTCTATGGCTACACCTTC.